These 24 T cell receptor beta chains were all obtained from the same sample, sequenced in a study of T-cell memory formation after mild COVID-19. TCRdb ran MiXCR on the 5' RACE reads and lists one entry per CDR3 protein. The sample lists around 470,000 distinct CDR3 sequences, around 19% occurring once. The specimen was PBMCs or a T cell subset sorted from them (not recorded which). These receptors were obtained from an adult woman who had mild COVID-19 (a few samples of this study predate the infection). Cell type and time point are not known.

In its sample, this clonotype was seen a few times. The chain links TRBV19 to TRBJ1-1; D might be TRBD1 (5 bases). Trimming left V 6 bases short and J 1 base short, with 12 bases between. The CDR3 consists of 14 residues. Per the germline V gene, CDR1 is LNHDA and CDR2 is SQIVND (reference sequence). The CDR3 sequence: CASRLQVSNTEAFF. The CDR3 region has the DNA TGTGCCAGTAGGCTACAGGTCTCGAACACTGAAGCTTTCTTT. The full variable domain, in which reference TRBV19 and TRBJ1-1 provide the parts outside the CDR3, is DGGITQSPKYLFRKEGQNVTLSCEQNLNHDAMYWYRQDPGQGLRLIYYSQIVNDFQKGDIAEGYSVSREKKESFPLTVTSAQKNPTAFYLCASRLQVSNTEAFFGQGTRLTVV.

The CDR3 sequence is CAWRQSTDTQYF. CDR3 bases: TGTGCCTGGAGGCAAAGCACAGATACGCAGTATTTT. This chain connects TRBV30 to TRBJ2-3; no clear D. Germline loops: CDR1 GTSNPN, CDR2 SVGIG (reference sequence). V was clipped by 3 bases and J by 0 bases, with 4 bases between them. The CDR3 contains 12 residues.

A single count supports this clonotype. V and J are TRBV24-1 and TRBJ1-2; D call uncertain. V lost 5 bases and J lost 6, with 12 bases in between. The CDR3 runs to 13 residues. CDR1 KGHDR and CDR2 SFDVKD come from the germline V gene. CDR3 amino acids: CATSGVAWDGYTF. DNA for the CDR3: TGTGCCACCAGTGGGGTAGCGTGGGATGGCTACACCTTC.

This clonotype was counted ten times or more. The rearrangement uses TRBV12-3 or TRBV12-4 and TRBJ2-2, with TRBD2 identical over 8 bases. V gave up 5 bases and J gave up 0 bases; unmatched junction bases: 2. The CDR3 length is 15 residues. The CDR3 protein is CASSPGLANTGELFF. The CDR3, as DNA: TGTGCCAGCAGTCCGGGACTAGCGAACACCGGGGAGCTGTTTTTT.

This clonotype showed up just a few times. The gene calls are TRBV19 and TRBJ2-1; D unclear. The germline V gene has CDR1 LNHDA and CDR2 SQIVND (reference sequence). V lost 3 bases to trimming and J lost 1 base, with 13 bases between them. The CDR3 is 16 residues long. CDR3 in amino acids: CASSMSVKGSYNEQFF. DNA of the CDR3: TGTGCCAGTAGTATGTCAGTGAAAGGATCCTACAATGAGCAGTTCTTC. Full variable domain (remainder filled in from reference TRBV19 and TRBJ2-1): DGGITQSPKYLFRKEGQNVTLSCEQNLNHDAMYWYRQDPGQGLRLIYYSQIVNDFQKGDIAEGYSVSREKKESFPLTVTSAQKNPTAFYLCASSMSVKGSYNEQFFGPGTRLTVL.

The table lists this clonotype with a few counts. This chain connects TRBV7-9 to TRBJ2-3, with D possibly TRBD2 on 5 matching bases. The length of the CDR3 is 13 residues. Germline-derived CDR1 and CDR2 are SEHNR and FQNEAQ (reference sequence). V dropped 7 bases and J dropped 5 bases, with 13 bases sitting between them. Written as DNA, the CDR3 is TGTGCCAGCATCCCAGCGGCTCGAGATACGCAGTATTTT. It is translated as CASIPAARDTQYF.

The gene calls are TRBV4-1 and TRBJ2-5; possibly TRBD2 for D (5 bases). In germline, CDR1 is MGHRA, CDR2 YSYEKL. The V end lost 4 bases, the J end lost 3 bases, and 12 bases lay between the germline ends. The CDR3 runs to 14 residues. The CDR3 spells CASSPLQREETQYF. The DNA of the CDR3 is TGCGCCAGCAGCCCCCTGCAGAGGGAAGAGACCCAGTACTTC.

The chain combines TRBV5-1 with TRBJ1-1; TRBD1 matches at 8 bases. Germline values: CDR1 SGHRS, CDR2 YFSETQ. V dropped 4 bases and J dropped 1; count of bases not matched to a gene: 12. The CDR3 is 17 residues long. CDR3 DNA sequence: TGCGCCAGCAGCGTTGATGTCCGGGACAGGAAGAACACTGAAGCTTTCTTT. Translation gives CASSVDVRDRKNTEAFF.

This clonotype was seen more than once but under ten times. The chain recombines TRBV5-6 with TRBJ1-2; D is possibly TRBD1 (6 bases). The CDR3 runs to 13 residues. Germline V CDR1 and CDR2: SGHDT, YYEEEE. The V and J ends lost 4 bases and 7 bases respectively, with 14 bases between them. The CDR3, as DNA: TGTGCCAGCAGCCGGCCAGGGGCGGGTGGCTACACCTTC. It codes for CASSRPGAGGYTF.

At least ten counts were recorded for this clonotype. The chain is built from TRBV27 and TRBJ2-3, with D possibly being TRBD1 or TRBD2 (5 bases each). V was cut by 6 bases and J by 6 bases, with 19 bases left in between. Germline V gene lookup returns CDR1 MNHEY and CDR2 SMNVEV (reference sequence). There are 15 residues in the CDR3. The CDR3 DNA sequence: TGTGCCAGCAGCTCTGATCGGGGCTTTTTCGATACGCAGTATTTT. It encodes CASSSDRGFFDTQYF.

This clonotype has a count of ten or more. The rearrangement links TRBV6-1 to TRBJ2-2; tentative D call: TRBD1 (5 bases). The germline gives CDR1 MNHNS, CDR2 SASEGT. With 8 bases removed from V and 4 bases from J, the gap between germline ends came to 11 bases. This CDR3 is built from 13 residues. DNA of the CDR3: TGTGCCAGCGGTGCAGGGATCACCGGGGAGCTGTTTTTT. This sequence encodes CASGAGITGELFF.

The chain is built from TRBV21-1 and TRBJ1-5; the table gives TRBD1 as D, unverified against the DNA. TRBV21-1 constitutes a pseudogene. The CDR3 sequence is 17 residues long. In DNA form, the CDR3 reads TGTGCCAGCAGCAAAGTGGGGACAGGGGACAACAATCAGCCCCAGCATTTT. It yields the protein CASSKVGTGDNNQPQHF.

Written as DNA, the CDR3 is TGTGCCATCCTTAGCGGGGACTCCTACGAGCAGTACTTC. Translating gives CAILSGDSYEQYF. The V call is TRBV10-3, the J call TRBJ2-7; 8 positions agree with TRBD2. Germline lookup yields CDR1 ENHRY and CDR2 SYGVKD. Losses at the gene ends were 8 bases for V and 0 bases for J; bases not matched to a gene: 3. The CDR3 runs 13 residues.

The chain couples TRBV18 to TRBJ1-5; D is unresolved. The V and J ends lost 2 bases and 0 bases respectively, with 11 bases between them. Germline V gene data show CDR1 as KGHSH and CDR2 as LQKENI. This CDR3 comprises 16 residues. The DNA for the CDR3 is TGTGCCAGCTCACCATTTGAAAGGGTTAGCAATCAGCCCCAGCATTTT. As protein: CASSPFERVSNQPQHF.

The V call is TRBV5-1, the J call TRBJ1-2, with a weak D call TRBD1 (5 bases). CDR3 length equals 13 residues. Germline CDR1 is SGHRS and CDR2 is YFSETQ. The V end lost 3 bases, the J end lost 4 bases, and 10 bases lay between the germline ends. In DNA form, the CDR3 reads TGCGCCAGCAGCTCCTTCGACAGCTATGGCTACACCTTC. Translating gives CASSSFDSYGYTF.

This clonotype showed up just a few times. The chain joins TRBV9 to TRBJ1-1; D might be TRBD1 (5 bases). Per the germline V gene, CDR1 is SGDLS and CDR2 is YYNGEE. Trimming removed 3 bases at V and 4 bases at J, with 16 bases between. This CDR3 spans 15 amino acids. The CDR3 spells CASSGAGGSTTEAFF. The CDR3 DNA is TGTGCCAGCAGCGGGGCGGGGGGAAGTACCACTGAAGCTTTCTTT.

The CDR3 DNA reads as TGTGCCATCAGTGGACAGGGTACGGGAAACACCATATATTTT. Translated, it gives CAISGQGTGNTIYF. V and J are TRBV10-3 and TRBJ1-3, with 7 bases lining up with TRBD1. V shed 4 bases, J shed 4 bases, and the junction held 4 bases outside the gene matches. This CDR3 spans 14 amino acids. Germline V gene sequence: CDR1 ENHRY, CDR2 SYGVKD.

In nucleotides, the CDR3 is TGCGCCAGCAGCCAAGCCAGGACAGGGGGCTACGAGCAGTACTTC. Amino acids: CASSQARTGGYEQYF. The chain links TRBV4-3 to TRBJ2-7; the match to TRBD1 covers 10 bases. Trimming at V came to 1 base and at J to 3 bases, leaving 3 bases not matched to a gene. The CDR3 has 15 residues. CDR1 and CDR2 (germline): LGHNA, YSLEER.

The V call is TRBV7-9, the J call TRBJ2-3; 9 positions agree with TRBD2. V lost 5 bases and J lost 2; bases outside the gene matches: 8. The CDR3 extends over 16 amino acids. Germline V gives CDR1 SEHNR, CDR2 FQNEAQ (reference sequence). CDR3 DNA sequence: TGTGCCAGCAGCAGTCGGACTAGCGTACCCACAGATACGCAGTATTTT. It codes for CASSSRTSVPTDTQYF.

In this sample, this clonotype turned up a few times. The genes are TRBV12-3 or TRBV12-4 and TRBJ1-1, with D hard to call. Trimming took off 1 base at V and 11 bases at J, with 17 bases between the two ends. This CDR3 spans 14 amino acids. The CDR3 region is CASSLGAIVSGAFF. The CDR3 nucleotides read TGTGCCAGCAGTTTAGGGGCTATAGTCTCCGGTGCTTTCTTT.

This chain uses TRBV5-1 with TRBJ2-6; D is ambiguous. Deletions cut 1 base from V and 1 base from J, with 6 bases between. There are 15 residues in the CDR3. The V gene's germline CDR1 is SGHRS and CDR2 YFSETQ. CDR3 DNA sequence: TGCGCCAGCAGCTTGTCCAGATCTGGGGCCAACGTCCTGACTTTC. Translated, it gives CASSLSRSGANVLTF.

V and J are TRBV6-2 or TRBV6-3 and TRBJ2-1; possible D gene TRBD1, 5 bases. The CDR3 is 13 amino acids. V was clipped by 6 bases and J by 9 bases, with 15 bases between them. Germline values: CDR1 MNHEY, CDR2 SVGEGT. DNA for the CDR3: TGTGCCAGCAGCCCAGGGTTTGGCACTGAGCAGTTCTTC. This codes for CASSPGFGTEQFF.

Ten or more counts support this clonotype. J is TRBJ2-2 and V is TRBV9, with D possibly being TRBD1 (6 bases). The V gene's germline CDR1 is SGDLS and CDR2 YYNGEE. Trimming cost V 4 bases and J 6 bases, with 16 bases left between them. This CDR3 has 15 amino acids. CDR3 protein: CASSPGVARAGELFF. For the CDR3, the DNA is TGTGCCAGCAGCCCAGGGGTAGCAAGGGCCGGGGAGCTGTTTTTT. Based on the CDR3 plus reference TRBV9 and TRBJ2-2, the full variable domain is DSGVTQTPKHLITATGQRVTLRCSPRSGDLSVYWYQQSLDQGLQFLIQYYNGEERAKGNILERFSAQQFPDLHSELNLSSLELGDSALYFCASSPGVARAGELFFGEGSRLTVL.

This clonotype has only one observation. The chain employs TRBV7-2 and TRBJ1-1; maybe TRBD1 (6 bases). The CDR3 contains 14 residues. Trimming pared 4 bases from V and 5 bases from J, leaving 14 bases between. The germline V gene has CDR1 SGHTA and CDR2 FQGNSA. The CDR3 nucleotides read TGTGCCAGCAGCTCGGGGGGCGCGGGTACTGAAGCTTTCTTT. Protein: CASSSGGAGTEAFF.